This passage covers 21 T cell receptor beta chains from one sample sequenced in a study of blood T cell repertoires in COVID-19. Assay: immunoSEQ multiplex PCR; the TCRdb copy retains only in-frame clones and omits some. The repertoire holds about 270,000 clones, around 86% seen once, with about 8.8% in the top ten. Sample: peripheral blood. The receptors come from a man aged 40-49 years with active or convalescent COVID-19.

The chain carries TRBV24-1 and TRBJ1-2; TRBD1 matches at 7 bases. The CDR3 has 15 amino acids. Trimming took 3 bases from V and 6 from J; bases not matched to a gene: 9. Per the germline V gene, CDR1 is KGHDR and CDR2 is SFDVKD. The CDR3 DNA reads TGTGCCACCAGTGATGCCCCCGACAGGGTGGATGGCTACACCTTC. This codes for CATSDAPDRVDGYTF.

The genes are TRBV2 and TRBJ2-3, with D possibly matching TRBD2 (5 bases). The CDR3 is made up of 13 amino acids. V gave up 3 bases and J gave up 10 bases, with 14 bases separating them. The V gene's germline CDR1 is SNHLY and CDR2 FYNNEI. CDR3 protein: CASSDTGSRAQYF. The CDR3 nucleotides read TGTGCCAGCAGTGACACCGGGTCGAGGGCGCAGTATTTT.

A word on this clone: At the DNA level, this CDR3 is encoded by other sequences in the same sample as well. The CDR3 DNA reads as TGTGCCAGCAGCCTGGGACAGGCTTATGGCTACACCTTC. Protein product: CASSLGQAYGYTF. The chain couples TRBV11-2 to TRBJ1-2; 8 bases fit TRBD1. The CDR3 contains 13 residues. Germline CDR1 SGHAT, CDR2 FQNNGV. V was pared by 5 bases and J by 5 bases, with 4 bases of the junction left unmatched.

The CDR3 protein is CAWSRGRGYTF. The CDR3 DNA is TGTGCCTGGAGTAGGGGCCGAGGCTACACCTTC. This chain connects TRBV30 to TRBJ1-2, with a weak D call TRBD1 (5 bases). V lost 2 bases to trimming and J lost 8 bases, with 9 bases between them. The CDR3 contains 11 residues. The germline V gene has CDR1 GTSNPN and CDR2 SVGIG (reference sequence).

The rearrangement uses TRBV30 and TRBJ2-7; D is uncertain. The CDR3 totals 11 residues. The germline CDR1 and CDR2 sequences are GTSNPN and SVGIG (reference sequence). The CDR3 region is CAYKMTYEQYF. CDR3 coding DNA: TGTGCTTACAAGATGACCTACGAGCAGTACTTC.

This clone has only a few counts. In DNA form, the CDR3 reads TGTGCCAGCAGCCCTGGACAGATAGTCTATGGCTACACCTTC. This encodes CASSPGQIVYGYTF. The V call is TRBV7-3, the J call TRBJ1-2; the D gene is possibly TRBD1 (6 bases). The CDR3 sequence is 14 residues long. Germline V gene data show CDR1 as SGHTA and CDR2 as FQGTGA. Trimming took 5 bases from V and 4 from J, leaving 14 bases between them.

J is TRBJ2-2 and V is TRBV9, with TRBD2 matching over 10 bases. The germline CDR1 and CDR2 sequences are SGDLS and YYNGEE. The junction had 9 bases not matched to a gene; V was cut back by 0 bases and J by 7 bases. This CDR3 contains 17 residues. The CDR3 loop reads CASSVDTSGKVNGELFF. CDR3 in DNA: TGTGCCAGCAGCGTAGACACTAGCGGGAAGGTGAACGGGGAGCTGTTTTTT.

There are a few counts of this clone. This chain connects TRBV29-1 to TRBJ2-5, with 9 nucleotides matching TRBD1. The CDR3 consists of 12 residues. V trimming: 6 bases; J trimming: 5 bases; junction bases outside the gene matches: 4. CDR1 and CDR2 (germline): SQVTM, ANQGSEA. The CDR3 protein is CSVVGQGETQYF. As DNA, the CDR3 is TGCAGCGTCGTCGGACAGGGGGAGACCCAGTACTTC. Complete variable domain (other parts from reference TRBV29-1 and TRBJ2-5): SAVISQKPSRDICQRGTSLTIQCQVDSQVTMMFWYRQQPGQSLTLIATANQGSEATYESGFVIDKFPISRPNLTFSTLTVSNMSPEDSSIYLCSVVGQGETQYFGPGTRLLVL.

This CDR3 is CASSMLAAVSGNTIYF. In nucleotides, the CDR3 is TGTGCCAGTAGTATGTTGGCCGCCGTCTCTGGAAACACCATATATTTT. This chain connects TRBV19 to TRBJ1-3; D is unclear. The V end lost 3 bases, the J end lost 0 bases, and 12 bases lay between the germline ends. The CDR3 contains 16 residues. Germline V gene lookup returns CDR1 LNHDA and CDR2 SQIVND (reference sequence).

The table lists this clone with a few counts. The J gene is TRBJ2-4, the V gene TRBV5-8; D may be TRBD1 (7 bases). V lost 3 bases to trimming and J lost 0 bases, with 16 bases between them. This CDR3 comprises 17 residues. Germline V CDR1 and CDR2: SGHTS, YDEGEE. CDR3 region: CASSWGDSYIAKNIQYF. DNA for the CDR3: TGTGCCAGCAGCTGGGGGGACAGTTATATAGCCAAAAACATTCAGTACTTC.

This clone turned up a few times. The rearrangement joins TRBV18 to TRBJ1-5, with 8 bases aligning to TRBD1. Germline loops: CDR1 KGHSH, CDR2 LQKENI. This CDR3 comprises 15 residues. V trimming: 1 base; J trimming: 4 bases; junction bases outside the gene matches: 3. CDR3 sequence: CASSPRTGGNQPQHF. The DNA for the CDR3 is TGTGCCAGCTCACCACGCACAGGGGGGAATCAGCCCCAGCATTTT.

The rearrangement joins TRBV9 to TRBJ2-2, with TRBD2 matching over 12 bases. CDR1 SGDLS and CDR2 YYNGEE come from the germline V gene. V lost 3 bases, J lost 6 bases, and 6 bases stayed unmatched. This CDR3 has 16 residues. CDR3 region: CASSAWTSGNPGELFF. In DNA, the CDR3 is TGTGCCAGCAGCGCCTGGACTAGCGGGAATCCCGGGGAGCTGTTTTTT. Filled out from reference TRBV9 and TRBJ2-2, the complete variable domain reads DSGVTQTPKHLITATGQRVTLRCSPRSGDLSVYWYQQSLDQGLQFLIQYYNGEERAKGNILERFSAQQFPDLHSELNLSSLELGDSALYFCASSAWTSGNPGELFFGEGSRLTVL.

The chain recombines TRBV5-4 with TRBJ2-7; D possibly corresponds to TRBD1 (5 bases). The germline V gene has CDR1 SGHNT and CDR2 YYREEE (reference sequence). V was clipped by 6 bases and J by 6 bases, with 16 bases between them. The CDR3 loop spans 13 amino acids. CDR3 bases: TGTGCCAGCACCCCGCCTTGGGGCGGCGAGCAGTACTTC. This gives the protein CASTPPWGGEQYF.

A single count supports this clone. The gene calls are TRBV11-2 and TRBJ1-2, with 7 bases aligning to TRBD1. The CDR3 spans 13 residues. Germline V gene data show CDR1 as SGHAT and CDR2 as FQNNGV. Trimming at V came to 3 bases and at J to 6 bases, leaving 4 bases not matched to a gene. The CDR3 here is CASSFIGGDGYTF. Here the CDR3 DNA reads TGTGCCAGCAGCTTCATAGGGGGCGATGGCTACACCTTC.

The chain combines TRBV29-1 with TRBJ2-1; D might be TRBD2 (7 bases). V lost 6 bases and J lost 12, with 24 bases in between. This CDR3 has 14 amino acids. Germline V gene sequence: CDR1 SQVTM, CDR2 ANQGSEA. CDR3 sequence: CSVALGGGRVGQFF. CDR3 DNA sequence: TGCAGCGTGGCCTTAGGGGGGGGCCGAGTGGGGCAGTTCTTC.

The CDR3 protein is CASMGDRSPSAQHF. The CDR3 DNA sequence: TGTGCCAGCATGGGGGACAGATCACCATCAGCCCAGCATTTT. V is TRBV6-6 and J is TRBJ1-5; 7 bases match TRBD1. The junction had 14 bases not matched to a gene; V was cut back by 7 bases and J by 11 bases. Germline assignment: CDR1 MNHNY and CDR2 SVGAGI (reference sequence). There are 14 residues in the CDR3.

This clone was found a few times. The gene calls are TRBV14 and TRBJ2-2, with TRBD1 identical over 7 bases. The CDR3 sequence is 15 residues long. The V segment lost 5 bases and the J segment 6 bases; nucleotides outside the gene matches: 9. Germline assignment: CDR1 SGHDN and CDR2 FVKESK. CDR3 protein: CASSERRQGPGELFF. CDR3 sequence (DNA): TGTGCCAGCAGCGAACGACGACAGGGTCCCGGGGAGCTGTTTTTT.

The gene calls are TRBV2 and TRBJ2-5, with 7 nucleotides matching TRBD1. J lost 2 bases, V lost 4 bases, and 4 bases had no gene match. Germline V CDR1 and CDR2: SNHLY, FYNNEI. This CDR3 has 14 amino acids. The CDR3 here is CASSGRQGQETQYF. The CDR3 DNA reads as TGTGCCAGCAGTGGTAGACAGGGACAAGAGACCCAGTACTTC.

This chain uses TRBV6-5 with TRBJ1-1; D unresolved. This CDR3 spans 12 amino acids. V shed 6 bases and J shed 1 base, with 6 bases lying between them. Germline CDR1 is MNHEY and CDR2 is SVGAGI. DNA for the CDR3: TGTGCCAGCAGCGACAAGAACACTGAAGCTTTCTTT. It encodes CASSDKNTEAFF.

The V call is TRBV11-2, the J call TRBJ1-3, with D maybe TRBD1 (6 bases). The CDR3 loop spans 14 amino acids. V was pared by 4 bases and J by 4 bases, with 11 bases between. From germline, CDR1 is SGHAT and CDR2 FQNNGV. DNA of the CDR3: TGTGCCAGCAGCTCTTGGGGGCAAGGAAACACCATATATTTT. This translates into CASSSWGQGNTIYF.

As DNA, the CDR3 is TGTGCCAGTAGTTCCCCAGGGGACACCTACAATGAGCAGTTCTTC. Encoded protein: CASSSPGDTYNEQFF. The chain couples TRBV19 to TRBJ2-1, with a possible D match to TRBD1 (6 bases). The V and J ends lost 5 bases and 2 bases respectively, with 13 bases between them. CDR1 is LNHDA, CDR2 SQIVND, per germline (reference sequence). The CDR3 is made up of 15 amino acids. The whole variable domain, filled in from reference TRBV19 and TRBJ2-1, reads DGGITQSPKYLFRKEGQNVTLSCEQNLNHDAMYWYRQDPGQGLRLIYYSQIVNDFQKGDIAEGYSVSREKKESFPLTVTSAQKNPTAFYLCASSSPGDTYNEQFFGPGTRLTVL.